The sequence of this T cell receptor beta chain was determined in a study of Ad26.COV2.S vaccination and SARS-CoV-2 variants. Study context: Intramuscular Ad26.COV2.S at 5x10^10 or 1x10^11 viral particles.

CDR3 length: 15 amino acids. The V gene's germline CDR1 is SGHTA and CDR2 FQGNSA. Trimming removed 6 bases from V and 0 bases from J; junction bases left unmatched: 4. Sequencing was performed with immunoSEQ multiplex PCR; in TCRdb, only in-frame clones are kept and a portion is missing. Altogether 500,000 or so clones are present, 70% to 90% being singletons, with the ten largest covering 10% to 15%. Study-wide results and caveats: Placebo recipients trailed vaccine recipients in spike-specific TCR breadth. The study found similar non-spike TCR breadth in vaccine and placebo recipients.

Concerning this clone: Its specificity is unknown.

As for treatment: roughly 19 received Ad26.COV2.S at low or high dose, single or two shots; 5 received placebo; per-sample allocation not given. Following the first vaccine or placebo injection, samples were taken on day 63. Donation came from an adult in Boston who was aged 18-55 years. The chain recombines TRBV7-2 with TRBJ1-3; TRBD1 agrees at 8 bases. The source was peripheral blood, collected in a trial of Ad26.COV2.S vaccine versus placebo. The sequence derives from a person aged 18-65 years who received the Ad26.COV2.S COVID-19 vaccine or a placebo. The CDR3 protein is CASRPTGVSGNTIYF. The CDR3 DNA follows: TGTGCCAGCAGACCGACAGGGGTCTCTGGAAACACCATATATTTT.